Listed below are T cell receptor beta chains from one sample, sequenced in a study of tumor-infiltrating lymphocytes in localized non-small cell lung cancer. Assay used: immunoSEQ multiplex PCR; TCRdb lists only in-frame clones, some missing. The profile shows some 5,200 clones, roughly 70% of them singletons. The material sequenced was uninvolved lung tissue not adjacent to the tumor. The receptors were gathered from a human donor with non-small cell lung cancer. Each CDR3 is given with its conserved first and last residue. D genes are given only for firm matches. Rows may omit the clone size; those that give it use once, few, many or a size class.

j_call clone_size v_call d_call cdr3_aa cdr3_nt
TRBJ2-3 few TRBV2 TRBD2 CASSFRVAGGPYF TGTGCCAGCAGTTTCAGGGTAGCGGGCGGACCGTATTTT
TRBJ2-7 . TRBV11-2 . CASSLNLEQYF TGTGCCAGCAGCTTAAATCTCGAGCAGTACTTC
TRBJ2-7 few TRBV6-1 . CASSAQDRSSYEQYF TGTGCCAGCAGTGCCCAAGACCGGAGCTCCTACGAGCAGTACTTC
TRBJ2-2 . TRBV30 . CAWSDERDTGELFF TGTGCCTGGAGTGACGAGAGAGACACCGGGGAGCTGTTTTTT
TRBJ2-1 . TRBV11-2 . CASSPSSQNNEQFF TGTGCCAGCAGCCCTAGTTCTCAGAACAATGAGCAGTTCTTC
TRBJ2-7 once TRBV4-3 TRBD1 CASSLSVPGTGGGEQYF TGCGCCAGCAGCCTAAGCGTCCCCGGGACAGGGGGCGGCGAGCAGTACTTC
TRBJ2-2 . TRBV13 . CASSSPFGASDTGELFF TGTGCCAGCAGCTCGCCCTTCGGGGCTAGCGACACCGGGGAGCTGTTTTTT
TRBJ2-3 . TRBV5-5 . CASSSGSTDTQYF TGTGCCAGCAGCTCGGGGTCCACAGATACGCAGTATTTT
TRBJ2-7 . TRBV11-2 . CASSLTPGGPSYEQYF TGTGCCAGCAGCCTCACCCCTGGGGGGCCCTCCTACGAGCAGTACTTC
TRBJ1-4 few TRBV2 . CASRLDRVNEKLFF TGTGCCAGCAGGTTGGACAGAGTTAATGAAAAACTGTTTTTT